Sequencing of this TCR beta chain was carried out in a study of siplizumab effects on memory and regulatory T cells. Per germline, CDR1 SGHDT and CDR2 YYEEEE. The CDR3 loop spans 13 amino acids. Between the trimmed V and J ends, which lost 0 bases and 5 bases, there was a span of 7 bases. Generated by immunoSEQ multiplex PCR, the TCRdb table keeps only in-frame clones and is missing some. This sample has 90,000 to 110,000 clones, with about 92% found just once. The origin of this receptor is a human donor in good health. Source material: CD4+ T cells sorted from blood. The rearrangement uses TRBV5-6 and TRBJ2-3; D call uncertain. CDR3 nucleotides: TGTGCCAGCAGCTTGGTTTCAGAAGATACGCAGTATTTT. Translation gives CASSLVSEDTQYF.